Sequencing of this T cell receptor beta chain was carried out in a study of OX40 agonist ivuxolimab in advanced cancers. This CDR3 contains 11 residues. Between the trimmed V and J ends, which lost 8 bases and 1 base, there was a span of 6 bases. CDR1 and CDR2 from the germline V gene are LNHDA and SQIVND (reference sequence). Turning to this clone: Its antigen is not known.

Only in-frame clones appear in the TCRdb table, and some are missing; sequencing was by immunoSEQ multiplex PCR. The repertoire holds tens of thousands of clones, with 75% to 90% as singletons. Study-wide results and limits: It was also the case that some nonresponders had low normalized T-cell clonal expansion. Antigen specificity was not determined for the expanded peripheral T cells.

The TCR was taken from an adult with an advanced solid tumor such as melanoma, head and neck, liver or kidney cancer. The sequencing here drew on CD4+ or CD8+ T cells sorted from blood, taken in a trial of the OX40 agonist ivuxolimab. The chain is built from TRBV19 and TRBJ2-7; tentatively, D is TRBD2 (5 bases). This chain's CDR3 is CASRGSYEQYF. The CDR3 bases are TGTGCCAGTCGAGGGTCCTACGAGCAGTACTTC. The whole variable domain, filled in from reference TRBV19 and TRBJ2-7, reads DGGITQSPKYLFRKEGQNVTLSCEQNLNHDAMYWYRQDPGQGLRLIYYSQIVNDFQKGDIAEGYSVSREKKESFPLTVTSAQKNPTAFYLCASRGSYEQYFGPGTRLTVT.